These 25 T cell receptor beta chains came from one sample sequenced in a study of blood T cell repertoires in COVID-19. Profiling relied on immunoSEQ multiplex PCR, and the TCRdb table lists in-frame clones only, not all of them. In the table there are about 55,000 clones, around 90% of which are singletons. The specimen was peripheral blood. The receptors come from a middle-aged man with COVID-19, enrolled during active disease.

The CDR3 DNA follows: TGTGCCAGCAGTCGCCGAGGGACAGGCGGGGAGCTGTTTTTT. Protein sequence: CASSRRGTGGELFF. This chain connects TRBV25-1 to TRBJ2-2; the match to TRBD1 covers 8 bases. CDR3 length equals 14 residues. The V gene end was trimmed by 5 bases and the J gene end by 7 bases; junction bases not matched to a gene: 6. From germline, CDR1 is MGHDK and CDR2 SYGVNS.

CDR3 bases: TGCGCCAGCAGTCAATCGGGGACTAACAGGGGGGACACCGGGGAGCTGTTTTTT. The encoded protein is CASSQSGTNRGDTGELFF. The chain recombines TRBV23-1 with TRBJ2-2, with D perhaps matching TRBD1 (8 bases). TRBV23-1 is identified as an open reading frame with a role that is uncertain. Trimming removed 0 bases from V and 3 bases from J, with 17 bases in between. There are 18 residues in the CDR3.

The J gene is TRBJ1-3, the V gene TRBV11-2, with D possibly TRBD1 on 5 matching bases. V lost 7 bases to trimming and J lost 0 bases, with 13 bases between them. CDR1 is SGHAT, CDR2 FQNNGV, per germline. The CDR3 runs to 15 residues. Here the CDR3 DNA reads TGTGCCAGCACCGTGGGGCCGTCCTCTGGAAACACCATATATTTT. Translation gives CASTVGPSSGNTIYF.

The chain has TRBV7-9 and TRBJ1-5; 7 bases agree with TRBD1. The CDR3 contains 15 residues. Germline assignment: CDR1 SEHNR and CDR2 FQNEAQ (reference sequence). The trim removed 5 bases at V and 2 bases at J, leaving 6 bases unmatched. The CDR3 DNA sequence: TGTGCCAGCAGCAATGGACAGGACCGCAATCAGCCCCAGCATTTT. Encoded protein: CASSNGQDRNQPQHF.

V is TRBV11-1 and J is TRBJ2-3, with 9 bases matching TRBD1. The V segment lost 5 bases and the J segment 6 bases; nucleotides outside the gene matches: 12. Germline V gene data show CDR1 as SGHAT and CDR2 as FQDESV (reference sequence). This CDR3 is built from 16 residues. For the CDR3, the DNA is TGTGCCAGCAGCCGACGGACAGGGGAAAACATGGATACGCAGTATTTT. This codes for CASSRRTGENMDTQYF.

The chain joins TRBV19 to TRBJ2-5; 7 nucleotides align to TRBD1. The CDR3 loop spans 15 amino acids. Germline CDR1 is LNHDA and CDR2 is SQIVND (reference sequence). J was trimmed by 1 base and V by 5 bases; bases with no gene match: 7. The CDR3 reads CASSPLDRAQETQYF. Written as DNA, the CDR3 is TGTGCCAGTAGTCCCCTAGACAGGGCCCAAGAGACCCAGTACTTC.

This clone was seen once. The V call is TRBV28, the J call TRBJ2-7; D gene unclear. The CDR3 loop spans 12 amino acids. From germline, CDR1 is MDHEN and CDR2 SYDVKM. V lost 4 bases, J lost 6 bases, and 10 bases lay in between. The chain's CDR3 is CASSYDTPEQYF. CDR3 DNA sequence: TGTGCCAGCAGTTACGACACACCCGAGCAGTACTTC.

J is TRBJ2-3 and V is TRBV15; perhaps TRBD2 as D (6 bases). The CDR3 contains 16 residues. V gave up 1 base and J gave up 2 bases, with 13 bases separating them. CDR1 is LNHNV and CDR2 is YYDKDF in the germline V gene (reference sequence). The CDR3 protein is CATSRGDSRITDTQYF. CDR3 bases: TGTGCCACCAGCAGAGGGGACTCCAGGATCACAGATACGCAGTATTTT.

This clone was found once. V is TRBV3-1 (or the pseudogene TRBV3-2) and J is TRBJ2-3, with TRBD2 as a possible D gene (5 bases). The V gene's germline CDR1 is LGHDT and CDR2 YNNKEL (reference sequence). The V gene lost 0 bases and the J gene lost 1 base, with 14 bases spanning the gap. The CDR3 runs to 17 residues. Here the CDR3 DNA reads TGTGCCAGCAGCCAAGATCAGTTAGCGAGCGGCACAGATACGCAGTATTTT. As protein: CASSQDQLASGTDTQYF.

This clone ranks as medium-sized. The chain carries TRBV18 and TRBJ2-2, with TRBD2 as a possible D gene (5 bases). CDR1 and CDR2 (germline): KGHSH, LQKENI. V lost 3 bases to trimming and J lost 1 base, with 6 bases between them. The CDR3 contains 14 residues. The CDR3 sequence is CASSPAGNTGELFF. The DNA of the CDR3 is TGTGCCAGCTCACCGGCGGGGAACACCGGGGAGCTGTTTTTT. Supplemented by reference TRBV18 and TRBJ2-2, the full variable domain reads NAGVMQNPRHLVRRRGQEARLRCSPMKGHSHVYWYRQLPEEGLKFMVYLQKENIIDESGMPKERFSAEFPKEGPSILRIQQVVRGDSAAYFCASSPAGNTGELFFGEGSRLTVL.

The J gene is TRBJ2-7, the V gene TRBV29-1; 12 nucleotides line up with TRBD2. The CDR3 covers 13 residues. CDR1 and CDR2 (germline): SQVTM, ANQGSEA. The J segment lost 2 bases and the V segment lost 4 bases, leaving 0 bases of the junction unmatched. CDR3 sequence: CSVASGRAYEQYF. DNA of the CDR3: TGCAGCGTTGCTAGCGGGAGGGCCTACGAGCAGTACTTC.

The chain carries TRBV6-1 and TRBJ1-5; maybe TRBD1 (6 bases). V lost 1 base, J lost 6 bases, and 13 bases lay in between. Germline assignment: CDR1 MNHNS and CDR2 SASEGT. The CDR3 sequence is 15 residues long. The CDR3 reads CASSEGSGASQPQHF. The CDR3 DNA reads TGTGCCAGCAGTGAAGGATCAGGGGCTTCTCAGCCCCAGCATTTT.

V usage is TRBV6-5 and J usage is TRBJ1-5, with D perhaps matching TRBD1 (5 bases). This CDR3 region has 15 residues. V was pared by 6 bases and J by 2 bases, with 14 bases between. Germline V lookup: CDR1 MNHEY, CDR2 SVGAGI. The CDR3 here is CASRGLGRGNQPQHF. The CDR3 region has the DNA TGTGCCAGCAGAGGTTTAGGCAGGGGCAATCAGCCCCAGCATTTT.

This sequence joins TRBV6-6 and TRBJ1-4; D is possibly TRBD1 (5 bases). V was trimmed by 5 bases and J by 11 bases, leaving 12 bases between them. This CDR3 has 12 amino acids. Germline V gives CDR1 MNHNY, CDR2 SVGAGI (reference sequence). The DNA of the CDR3 is TGTGCCAGCAGTCCGGCGGGGGGGAAACTGTTTTTT. It codes for CASSPAGGKLFF.

This chain joins TRBV15 and TRBJ1-1; 8 bases are shared with TRBD1. With V trimmed by 4 bases and J by 8 bases, 6 bases remained unmatched. Germline V gives CDR1 LNHNV, CDR2 YYDKDF (reference sequence). This CDR3 has 13 amino acids. The CDR3 reads CATSKGRDREAFF. CDR3 in DNA: TGTGCCACCAGCAAAGGCCGGGACAGGGAAGCTTTCTTT.

The chain recombines TRBV30 with TRBJ1-1; D not resolved. The CDR3 extends over 14 amino acids. The V end was cut by 0 bases, the J end by 0 bases, with 8 bases between. CDR1 and CDR2 (germline): GTSNPN, SVGIG (reference sequence). CDR3 loop: CAWSVPGMNTEAFF. Written as DNA, the CDR3 is TGTGCCTGGAGTGTACCGGGGATGAACACTGAAGCTTTCTTT.

The rearrangement uses TRBV30 and TRBJ2-5; no firm D call. Deletions cut 0 bases from V and 4 bases from J, with 15 bases between. Germline CDR1 GTSNPN, CDR2 SVGIG (reference sequence). The CDR3 totals 15 residues. The CDR3 coding sequence is TGTGCCTGGAGTGTAGGATCCGGGTTAGGAGAGACCCAGTACTTC. Translating it yields CAWSVGSGLGETQYF.

The J gene is TRBJ1-6, the V gene TRBV5-6; no definite D call. Trimming stripped 4 bases from V and 2 bases from J, with 13 bases between. The CDR3 runs 16 residues. Per germline, CDR1 SGHDT and CDR2 YYEEEE. Written as DNA, the CDR3 is TGTGCCAGCAGCCCGAATTCGGCGGCCTATAATTCACCCCTCCACTTT. This gives the protein CASSPNSAAYNSPLHF.

The chain is built from TRBV2 and TRBJ1-2; D remains unclear. Germline V lookup: CDR1 SNHLY, CDR2 FYNNEI. CDR3 length: 14 residues. Trimming left V 7 bases short and J 0 bases short, with 12 bases between. The CDR3 DNA sequence: TGTGCCAGCACCCCGCGGGAGGCTAACTATGGCTACACCTTC. Residues: CASTPREANYGYTF.

This rearrangement joins TRBV5-1 to TRBJ2-1; 8 positions agree with TRBD2. Germline V gene data show CDR1 as SGHRS and CDR2 as YFSETQ. This CDR3 region has 16 residues. The junction had 7 bases not matched to a gene; V was cut back by 3 bases and J by 2 bases. CDR3 DNA sequence: TGCGCCAGCAGCTCGGCGCTAGCGGGTGCCTACAATGAGCAGTTCTTC. It is translated as CASSSALAGAYNEQFF.

The genes are TRBV7-9 and TRBJ2-3, with a tentative D call TRBD2 (5 bases). Germline V gives CDR1 SEHNR, CDR2 FQNEAQ (reference sequence). The CDR3 totals 14 residues. The germline V and J ends were trimmed by 4 bases and 5 bases, with 13 bases remaining between them. The CDR3 region has the DNA TGTGCCAGCAGCTCCGGGGTTTACGAAGATACGCAGTATTTT. This encodes CASSSGVYEDTQYF.

The V call is TRBV2, the J call TRBJ2-3; D is possibly TRBD2 (5 bases). CDR1 and CDR2 from the germline V gene are SNHLY and FYNNEI. The V gene lost 10 bases and the J gene lost 0 bases, with 14 bases spanning the gap. CDR3 length: 14 residues. The CDR3: CATQPLASTDTQYF. CDR3 coding DNA: TGTGCCACACAGCCGCTAGCTAGCACAGATACGCAGTATTTT.

The CDR3 loop is CASSIVPMTGGTSYEQYF. CDR3 nucleotide sequence: TGTGCCAGTAGTATAGTCCCCATGACAGGGGGCACCTCCTACGAGCAGTACTTC. The chain couples TRBV19 to TRBJ2-7, with TRBD1 matching over 10 bases. V dropped 1 base and J dropped 0; count of bases not matched to a gene: 9. The CDR3 totals 18 residues. Germline V gives CDR1 LNHDA, CDR2 SQIVND (reference sequence).

This clone has a handful of counts. This rearrangement joins TRBV27 to TRBJ2-7; a weak D match, TRBD1 (6 bases). V lost 2 bases and J lost 4, with 15 bases in between. The CDR3 is 15 residues long. CDR1 is MNHEY and CDR2 is SMNVEV in the germline V gene (reference sequence). The CDR3 coding sequence is TGTGCCAGCAGTTTAGGTCAGGGGCCCTTGTACGAGCAGTACTTC. Translation: CASSLGQGPLYEQYF.

This rearrangement joins TRBV28 to TRBJ1-6; no reliable D call. The CDR3 spans 12 residues. The V gene lost 6 bases and the J gene lost 9 bases, with 9 bases spanning the gap. The germline CDR1 and CDR2 sequences are MDHEN and SYDVKM. The CDR3 here is CASSFFGSPLHF. The CDR3 DNA sequence: TGTGCCAGCAGCTTTTTCGGTTCACCCCTCCACTTT.